This record concerns one TCR beta chain sequence. Its antigen is not identified. The sample comes from a study of OX40 agonist ivuxolimab in advanced cancers. General study findings and limits: What antigens the expanded peripheral T cells recognized was never established. There were also nonresponders showing low normalized T-cell clonal expansion. Averaged across samples, CD8+ T cells carried more expanded clones than CD4+ did.

Profiling relied on immunoSEQ multiplex PCR, and the TCRdb table lists in-frame clones only, not all of them. In the table there are tens of thousands of clones, approximately 90% of which are singletons. The CDR3 is 12 residues long. The V gene lost 4 bases and the J gene lost 3 bases, with 4 bases spanning the gap. Germline V lookup: CDR1 MGHDK, CDR2 SYGVNS. The chain employs TRBV25-1 and TRBJ1-3; D call uncertain. This clonotype originated in an adult with an advanced solid tumor such as melanoma, head and neck, liver or kidney cancer. Sequencing used CD4+ or CD8+ T cells sorted from blood, obtained in a trial of the OX40 agonist ivuxolimab. CDR3 region: CASSVNGNTIYF. CDR3 bases: TGTGCCAGCAGTGTAAATGGAAACACCATATATTTT.